This T cell receptor (beta chain) was identified during a study of cytomegalovirus exposure and HLA in healthy donors. Overall study findings and caveats: Specificity for CMV antigens was confirmed in vitro for a few of the CMV-associated chains. A later analysis found most CMV-associated TCR beta chains apparently HLA-restricted. The authors later linked a missense DCLRE1C variant to TCR beta V- and J-gene trimming.

Donors in the study were healthy people who gave bone marrow. Primers included in the PCR were 60 Vbeta and 13 Jbeta primers. Data came from immunoSEQ multiplex PCR; TCRdb stores just in-frame clones and leaves some out. The sample lists around 130,000 clones, approximately 76% occurring once. With respect to this clone: What it recognizes is unknown.

V lost 3 bases to trimming and J lost 2 bases; unmatched junction nucleotides: 7. The CDR3 has 18 amino acids. CDR1 ENHRY and CDR2 SYGVKD come from the germline V gene. Sequencing was done on a sample of PBMCs. The J gene is TRBJ2-6, the V gene TRBV10-3, with 10 bases that match TRBD1. The origin of this receptor is a man in his forties or fifties in good health and CMV-seronegative. The CDR3: CAISDPDRGLPGANVLTF. CDR3 sequence (DNA): TGTGCCATCAGTGACCCAGACAGGGGGCTTCCTGGGGCCAACGTCCTGACTTTC.